The source of this TCR beta chain is a study of OX40 agonist ivuxolimab in advanced cancers. For context, the study as a whole: Ivuxolimab was a fully human IgG2 agonistic monoclonal antibody targeting the costimulatory receptor OX40 (CD134). Of the 50 or so patients in dose escalation, about 20 had hepatocellular carcinoma, roughly 15 had melanoma, 9 had renal cell carcinoma and 9 had head and neck cancer. Patients were allowed to have had prior anti-PD-1, anti-PD-L1 or anti-CTLA-4 therapy, and more than 35% of the dose-escalation patients had been treated with checkpoint inhibitors. The monotherapy dose-escalation portion (N of about 52 patients) of the phase I ivuxolimab trial is reported in the paper. In the dose-escalation cohort, 70% to 85% of patients were male, and the mean age was approximately 60 years, with a range of about 23 to 85. Intravenous ivuxolimab was administered to patients every 2 weeks at six dose levels: 0.01, 0.1, 0.3, 1.5, 3 and 10 mg/kg. The point of sequencing TCRbeta in the periphery was to test whether ivuxolimab changed TCR sequence diversity and drove clonal T-cell expansion. Partial responses were achieved by three dose-escalation patients, of whom one had hepatocellular carcinoma and two had cutaneous melanoma. The paper's findings and limits, for the study overall: On average, CD8+ T cells showed more expanded clones than CD4+ T cells after ivuxolimab. In the 0.1-3.0 mg/kg groups, partial responders were among the patients with the lowest normalized peripheral clonal expansion, particularly in CD8+ T cells. Antigen specificity was not determined for the clonally expanded peripheral T cells. At doses from 0.1 to 3.0 mg/kg, clonal expansion was seen in both CD4+ and CD8+ blood T cells between baseline and week 6. Low levels of normalized T-cell clonal expansion were also seen in some patients who did not respond.

Patients with autoimmune disease history or receiving systemic immunosuppression were excluded from the trial. Peripheral blood for TCR sequencing was drawn from every dose cohort at baseline, at cycle 4 day 1 and at cycle 7 day 1. Samples were obtained from an open-label, multicenter, first-in-human phase I dose-escalation trial of ivuxolimab. Adults with locally advanced or metastatic melanoma, renal cell, hepatocellular, or head and neck squamous cell carcinoma were enrolled in the trial. Before TCR sequencing, CD4+ T cells and CD8+ T cells from peripheral blood were sorted into separate populations. From the cysteine through the phenylalanine, the CDR3 covers 17 amino acids. Only the CDR3 region is kept as DNA, spanning 51 bases read in frame from base 1. V ends up 2 bases short and J 8 bases short, with an unmatched junction base count of 12. CDR1 LGHNA and CDR2 YSLEER were looked up in the germline V gene.

Comment on this clone: The antigen it binds to is not known. The record has no base qualities; no much larger clone is one base away.

To sequence the TCRbeta CDR3 region, genomic DNA was isolated from the sorted cells. TCRbeta CDR3 regions were sequenced using the immunoSEQ Assay. TCRdb re-hosts the immuneACCESS table, in-frame sequences only. Its copies lack some clones; in the studies checked, an unresolved V gene accounts for under half of them, and the cause for the rest is not known. This sample has 55,000 to 75,000 clones in its table, and 70% to 90% of those were observed once. 0.65% to 0.9% of the sample comes from the top ten. The source of this sequence is an adult with an advanced solid tumor such as melanoma, head and neck, liver or kidney cancer. Sequences were derived from CD4+ or CD8+ T cells sorted from blood, sampled in a trial of the OX40 agonist ivuxolimab. Recombination joined TRBV4-3 with TRBJ1-1, and TRBD1 matches 12 of the central bases. CDR3 protein: CASSQNIRGQGAPEAFF. The nucleotide sequence reads TGCGCCAGCAGCCAAAACATCCGGGGACAGGGGGCTCCCGAAGCTTTCTTT.